This T cell receptor (beta chain) was recorded in a study of shared T cell receptors in the human thymus. Repertoires were generated with immunoSEQ multiplex PCR, while TCRdb's copy carries only in-frame clones and drops some. Among hundreds of thousands of clones listed, around nine tenths were seen once. The CDR3 totals 20 residues. Germline CDR1 and CDR2: LNHDA and SQIVND (reference sequence). V lost 1 base, J lost 3 bases, and 11 bases stayed unmatched. The sample holds one count of this clone. These data were also reused for a study on human thymus T cells. From that study: Serving as donors were healthy Finnish infants, each of whom was having open corrective surgery for congenital heart defects. Thymic and blood repertoires appeared to carry a bias in their V and J gene usage.

The sequenced sample was thymocytes. The chain joins TRBV19 to TRBJ2-2; 13 nucleotides line up with TRBD2. The receptor comes from a boy in the first two years of life with a congenital heart defect. CDR3 protein: CASSIGLAGGDWGDTGELFF. For the CDR3, the DNA is TGTGCCAGTAGTATAGGACTAGCGGGAGGCGATTGGGGGGACACCGGGGAGCTGTTTTTT. Variable domain in full (rest from reference TRBV19 and TRBJ2-2): DGGITQSPKYLFRKEGQNVTLSCEQNLNHDAMYWYRQDPGQGLRLIYYSQIVNDFQKGDIAEGYSVSREKKESFPLTVTSAQKNPTAFYLCASSIGLAGGDWGDTGELFFGEGSRLTVL.